This T cell receptor (beta chain) was recovered during a study of cytomegalovirus exposure and HLA in healthy donors. Profiling relied on immunoSEQ multiplex PCR, and the TCRdb table lists in-frame clones only, not all of them. This table holds around 100,000 clones, roughly 94% found once. The donors were part of the validation cohort of 120 subjects. That cohort was separate from the first cohort, which comprised some 670 subjects. Study results and caveats: Reports showed the classifier diagnosing cytomegalovirus status with high specificity and sensitivity. Some TCR beta chains (164 of them) were listed as cytomegalovirus-associated. The dataset shows that most TCR sequences were rare, while some public TCRs occurred in many donors.

This clone came up once. Its antigen is still unknown. The V end lost 5 bases, the J end lost 2 bases, and 14 bases lay between the germline ends. Germline values: CDR1 SGHTA, CDR2 FQGNSA. The CDR3 is made up of 15 amino acids. What was sequenced was PBMCs. The chain uses TRBV7-2 and TRBJ2-3; the D gene is possibly TRBD2 (6 bases). The clonotype originates from a woman between 18 and 29 years old in good health and CMV-seronegative. The CDR3 DNA is TGTGCCAGCAGCCCGCGGACTACCTCCACAGATACGCAGTATTTT. Translated, it gives CASSPRTTSTDTQYF.